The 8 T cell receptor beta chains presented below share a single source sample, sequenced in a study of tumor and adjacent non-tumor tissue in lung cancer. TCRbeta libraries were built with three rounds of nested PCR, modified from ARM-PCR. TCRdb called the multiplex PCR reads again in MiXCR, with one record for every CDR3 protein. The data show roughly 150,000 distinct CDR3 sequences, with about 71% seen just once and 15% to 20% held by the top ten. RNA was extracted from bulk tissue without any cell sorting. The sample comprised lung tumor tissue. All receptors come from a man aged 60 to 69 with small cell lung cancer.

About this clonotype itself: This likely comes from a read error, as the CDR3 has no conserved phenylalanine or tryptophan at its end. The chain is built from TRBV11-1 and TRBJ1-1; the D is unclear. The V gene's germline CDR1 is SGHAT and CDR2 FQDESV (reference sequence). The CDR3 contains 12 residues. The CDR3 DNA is TGTGCTAGCAGCGCTCTTGGCACTGAAGCTTTCTGT. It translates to CASSALGTEAFC.

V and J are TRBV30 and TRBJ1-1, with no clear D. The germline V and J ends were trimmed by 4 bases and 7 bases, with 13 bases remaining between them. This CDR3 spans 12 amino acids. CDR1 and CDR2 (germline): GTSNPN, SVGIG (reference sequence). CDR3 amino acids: CAWKREQGEAFF. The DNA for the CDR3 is TGTGCCTGGAAACGAGAGCAAGGTGAAGCTTTCTTT.

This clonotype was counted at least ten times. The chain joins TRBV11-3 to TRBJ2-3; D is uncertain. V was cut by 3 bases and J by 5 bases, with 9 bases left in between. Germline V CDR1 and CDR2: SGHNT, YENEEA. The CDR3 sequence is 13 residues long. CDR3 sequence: CASSLGSEDTQYF. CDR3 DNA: TGTGCCAGCAGCTTGGGGTCGGAAGATACGCAGTATTTT.

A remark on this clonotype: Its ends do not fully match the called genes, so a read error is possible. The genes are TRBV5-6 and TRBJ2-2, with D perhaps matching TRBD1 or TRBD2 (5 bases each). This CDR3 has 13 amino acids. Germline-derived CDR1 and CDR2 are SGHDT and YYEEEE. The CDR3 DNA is TGTGCCAGCGGCTTGTGGGGGACCAGGGAGCTGTTTTTT. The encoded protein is CASGLWGTRELFF. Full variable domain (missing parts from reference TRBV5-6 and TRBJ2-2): DAGVTQSPTHLIKTRGQQVTLRCSPKSGHDTVSWYQQALGQGPQFIFQYYEEEERQRGNFPDRFSGHQFPNYSSELNVNALLLGDSALYLCASGLWGTRELFFGEGSRLTVL.

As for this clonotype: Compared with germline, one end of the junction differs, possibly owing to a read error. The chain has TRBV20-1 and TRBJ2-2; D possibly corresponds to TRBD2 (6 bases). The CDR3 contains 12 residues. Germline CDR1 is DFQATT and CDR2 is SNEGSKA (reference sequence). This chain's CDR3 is CSVRVDTGGLFF. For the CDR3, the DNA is TGCAGTGTCCGGGTGGACACCGGGGGGCTGTTTTTT.

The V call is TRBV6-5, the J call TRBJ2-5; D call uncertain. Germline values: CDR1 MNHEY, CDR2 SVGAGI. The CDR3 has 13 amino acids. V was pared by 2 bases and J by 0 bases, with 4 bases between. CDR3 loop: CASSYRDQETQYF. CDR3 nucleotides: TGTGCCAGCAGTTACAGAGACCAAGAGACCCAGTACTTC.

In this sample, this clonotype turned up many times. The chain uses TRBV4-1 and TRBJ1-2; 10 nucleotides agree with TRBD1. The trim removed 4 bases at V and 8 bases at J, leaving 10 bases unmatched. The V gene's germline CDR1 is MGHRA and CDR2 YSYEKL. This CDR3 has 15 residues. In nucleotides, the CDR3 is TGCGCCAGCAGCCTAACTCCGGGACAGGGGTACGGCTACACCTTC. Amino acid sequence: CASSLTPGQGYGYTF.

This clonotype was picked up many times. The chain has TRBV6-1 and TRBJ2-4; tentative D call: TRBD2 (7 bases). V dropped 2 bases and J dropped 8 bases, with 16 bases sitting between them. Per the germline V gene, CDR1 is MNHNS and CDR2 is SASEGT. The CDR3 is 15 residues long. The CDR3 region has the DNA TGTGCCAGCAGTGAACGGGGGTGGGAGGGGGACATTCAGTACTTC. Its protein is CASSERGWEGDIQYF.